The next 16 T cell receptor beta chains were all read from a single sample in a study of T cell responses to AZD1222 COVID-19 vaccine. The table came from immunoSEQ multiplex PCR; TCRdb's copy has only in-frame clones and leaves some out. The sample consists of under 140,000 clones, approximately 90% of them appearing once. The specimen comprised peripheral blood, sampled 28 days after the second AZD1222 dose. The receptors were gathered from an adult who received the AZD1222 COVID-19 vaccine.

The chain combines TRBV25-1 with TRBJ2-6, with D perhaps TRBD1 or TRBD2 (5 bases each). The CDR3 contains 18 residues. V gave up 4 bases and J gave up 0 bases, with 16 bases separating them. Germline V gene lookup returns CDR1 MGHDK and CDR2 SYGVNS. CDR3 region: CASSGTPGRHSGANVLTF. The CDR3 DNA sequence: TGTGCCAGCAGTGGCACACCGGGACGTCACTCTGGGGCCAACGTCCTGACTTTC. The full variable domain, with the rest looked up from reference TRBV25-1 and TRBJ2-6, is EADIYQTPRYLVIGTGKKITLECSQTMGHDKMYWYQQDPGMELHLIHYSYGVNSTEKGDLSSESTVSRIRTEHFPLTLESARPSHTSQYLCASSGTPGRHSGANVLTFGAGSRLTVL.

The J gene is TRBJ1-2, the V gene TRBV3-1 (or the pseudogene TRBV3-2), with 9 bases lining up with TRBD1. The CDR3 runs 16 residues. CDR1 and CDR2 (germline): LGHDT, YNNKEL (reference sequence). Trimming at V came to 8 bases and at J to 5 bases, leaving 15 bases not matched to a gene. CDR3 in amino acids: CASAKLPGQGDYGYTF. The CDR3 DNA reads as TGTGCCAGCGCTAAGCTACCGGGACAGGGCGATTATGGCTACACCTTC.

Only one count was recorded for this clone. The rearrangement links TRBV10-3 to TRBJ2-5; 8 nucleotides match TRBD1. Germline CDR1 ENHRY, CDR2 SYGVKD. This CDR3 spans 17 amino acids. The ends lost 10 bases at V and 0 bases at J; junction bases unmatched: 16. The CDR3 is CATSPRDRSFYQETQYF. The DNA of the CDR3 is TGTGCCACCAGCCCTAGGGACAGGAGTTTTTACCAAGAGACCCAGTACTTC.

This clone was detected a few times. This rearrangement joins TRBV27 to TRBJ1-1; TRBD1 aligns across 7 bases. This CDR3 spans 15 amino acids. Germline V gene data show CDR1 as MNHEY and CDR2 as SMNVEV (reference sequence). The J segment lost 2 bases and the V segment lost 0 bases, leaving 3 bases of the junction unmatched. The CDR3 region has the DNA TGTGCCAGCAGTTTATCGGTAGGGGGCAACACTGAAGCTTTCTTT. Translated: CASSLSVGGNTEAFF.

This chain joins TRBV19 and TRBJ1-1; the D gene is possibly TRBD1 (5 bases). The germline V gene has CDR1 LNHDA and CDR2 SQIVND (reference sequence). With 7 bases removed from V and 8 bases from J, the gap between germline ends came to 14 bases. The CDR3 length is 12 residues. CDR3 amino acids: CASISAGREAFF. The CDR3 DNA reads TGTGCCAGTATTTCGGCAGGGCGAGAAGCTTTCTTT.

J is TRBJ1-2 and V is TRBV13; D might be TRBD1 (5 bases). V gave up 5 bases and J gave up 7 bases, with 17 bases separating them. There are 14 residues in the CDR3. Germline V gene data show CDR1 as PRHDT and CDR2 as FYEKMQ (reference sequence). The CDR3 DNA sequence: TGTGCCAGCAGCCTCCGGGGGTACGGGTTTGGCTACACCTTC. Encoded protein: CASSLRGYGFGYTF. Based on the CDR3 plus reference TRBV13 and TRBJ1-2, the full variable domain is AAGVIQSPRHLIKEKRETATLKCYPIPRHDTVYWYQQGPGQDPQFLISFYEKMQSDKGSIPDRFSAQQFSDYHSELNMSSLELGDSALYFCASSLRGYGFGYTFGSGTRLTVV.

The CDR3 DNA is TGTGCCAGCTCATCAGTTGCTGAAGCTTTCTTT. This encodes CASSSVAEAFF. The rearrangement uses TRBV18 and TRBJ1-1; no clear D gene. Germline CDR1 KGHSH, CDR2 LQKENI. Trimming took 5 bases from V and 6 from J, leaving 7 bases between them. The CDR3 is 11 amino acids. Complete variable domain (other parts from reference TRBV18 and TRBJ1-1): NAGVMQNPRHLVRRRGQEARLRCSPMKGHSHVYWYRQLPEEGLKFMVYLQKENIIDESGMPKERFSAEFPKEGPSILRIQQVVRGDSAAYFCASSSVAEAFFGQGTRLTVV.

The chain employs TRBV6-5 and TRBJ1-5; TRBD1 aligns across 8 bases. V lost 5 bases and J lost 7; bases outside the gene matches: 4. The CDR3 has 13 residues. The germline CDR1 and CDR2 sequences are MNHEY and SVGAGI. The CDR3 coding sequence is TGTGCCAGCAGTCCAGGGGGCGGACAGCCCCAGCATTTT. Protein: CASSPGGGQPQHF.

The chain carries TRBV4-1 and TRBJ2-7, with TRBD2 matching over 8 bases. The CDR3 loop spans 16 amino acids. The germline gives CDR1 MGHRA, CDR2 YSYEKL. Trimming removed 3 bases from V and 6 bases from J; junction bases left unmatched: 13. CDR3 amino acids: CASSQVAQREKREQYF. Here the CDR3 DNA reads TGCGCCAGCAGCCAGGTCGCTCAGCGGGAGAAGCGCGAGCAGTACTTC.

The V and J genes are TRBV4-1 and TRBJ1-2; maybe TRBD1 (6 bases). This CDR3 contains 14 residues. From germline, CDR1 is MGHRA and CDR2 YSYEKL. The germline V and J ends were trimmed by 0 bases and 9 bases, with 14 bases remaining between them. CDR3 in amino acids: CASSQDVGGKSYTF. The CDR3 bases are TGCGCCAGCAGCCAAGATGTGGGGGGCAAAAGCTACACCTTC.

V gene TRBV29-1 combines with J gene TRBJ1-1; unclear D gene. The V end was cut by 7 bases, the J end by 4 bases, with 16 bases between. Germline V CDR1 and CDR2: SQVTM, ANQGSEA. This CDR3 has 13 amino acids. The CDR3 nucleotides are TGCAGCGCTGAGAAATTGAAAGGCACTGAAGCTTTCTTT. Residues: CSAEKLKGTEAFF. Using reference TRBV29-1 and TRBJ1-1 for the parts outside the CDR3, the full variable domain is SAVISQKPSRDICQRGTSLTIQCQVDSQVTMMFWYRQQPGQSLTLIATANQGSEATYESGFVIDKFPISRPNLTFSTLTVSNMSPEDSSIYLCSAEKLKGTEAFFGQGTRLTVV.

The chain has TRBV27 and TRBJ2-1; possible D gene TRBD2, 6 bases. The germline CDR1 and CDR2 sequences are MNHEY and SMNVEV (reference sequence). There are 14 residues in the CDR3. V dropped 5 bases and J dropped 7 bases, with 15 bases sitting between them. CDR3 coding DNA: TGTGCCAGCAGTACCCGGAGGGCCCTGAATGAGCAGTTCTTC. Translated, it gives CASSTRRALNEQFF.

This clone was observed a single time. V gene TRBV19 combines with J gene TRBJ2-3; 7 bases align to TRBD2. J lost 4 bases, V lost 7 bases, and 14 bases had no gene match. The CDR3 is 16 amino acids. Germline V CDR1 and CDR2: LNHDA, SQIVND (reference sequence). The CDR3 nucleotides are TGTGCCAGTATGGGAGGGCGGACTAGTGTTGCAGATACGCAGTATTTT. Translation: CASMGGRTSVADTQYF.

A single count supports this clone. V and J are TRBV18 and TRBJ2-7, with D perhaps being TRBD1 or TRBD2 (5 bases each). CDR3 length: 19 residues. The germline V gene has CDR1 KGHSH and CDR2 LQKENI. Trimming cost V 2 bases and J 4 bases, with 27 bases left between them. The chain's CDR3 is CASSPKGRAGRAFGYEQYF. The CDR3 DNA is TGTGCCAGCTCACCAAAAGGCAGAGCAGGGCGGGCCTTTGGGTACGAGCAGTACTTC.

The chain uses TRBV6-5 and TRBJ2-5; 9 bases align to TRBD1. The trim removed 4 bases at V and 5 bases at J, leaving 5 bases unmatched. The CDR3 is made up of 14 amino acids. Germline V CDR1 and CDR2: MNHEY, SVGAGI. The CDR3 protein is CASSFRTGDETQYF. The CDR3 coding sequence is TGTGCCAGCAGTTTTCGGACAGGGGATGAGACCCAGTACTTC.

The chain links TRBV27 to TRBJ2-1, with no clear D. The CDR3 has 16 residues. Germline loops: CDR1 MNHEY, CDR2 SMNVEV (reference sequence). V was cut by 3 bases and J by 5 bases, with 17 bases left in between. The CDR3 region has the DNA TGTGCCAGCAGTTTTCGACAAGTCAGACTGGACAATGAGCAGTTCTTC. This encodes CASSFRQVRLDNEQFF.